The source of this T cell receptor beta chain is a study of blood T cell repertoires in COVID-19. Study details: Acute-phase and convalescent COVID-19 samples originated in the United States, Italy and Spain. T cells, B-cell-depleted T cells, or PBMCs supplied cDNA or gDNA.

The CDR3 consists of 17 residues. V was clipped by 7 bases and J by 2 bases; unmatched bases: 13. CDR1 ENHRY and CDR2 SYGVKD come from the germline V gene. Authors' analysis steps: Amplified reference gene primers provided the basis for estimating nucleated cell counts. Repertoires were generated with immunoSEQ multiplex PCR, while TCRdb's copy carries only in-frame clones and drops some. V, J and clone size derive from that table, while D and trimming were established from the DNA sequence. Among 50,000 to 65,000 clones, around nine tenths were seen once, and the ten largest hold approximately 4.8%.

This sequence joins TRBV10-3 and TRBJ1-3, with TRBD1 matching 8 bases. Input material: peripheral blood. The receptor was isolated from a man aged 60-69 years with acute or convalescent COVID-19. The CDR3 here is CAIKGLPGGSTGNTIYF. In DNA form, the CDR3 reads TGTGCCATCAAAGGTCTTCCAGGGGGCTCTACTGGAAACACCATATATTTT.